The 10 T cell receptor beta chains presented below share a single source sample, sequenced in a study of blood T cell repertoires in COVID-19. Profiling relied on immunoSEQ multiplex PCR, and the TCRdb table lists in-frame clones only, not all of them. Among roughly 160,000 clones listed, 87% were seen once. The sample taken for sequencing was peripheral blood. The source of these receptors is a woman aged 55-70 years who had recovered from COVID-19.

The gene calls are TRBV11-1 and TRBJ1-2; maybe TRBD1 (6 bases). This CDR3 contains 13 residues. From germline, CDR1 is SGHAT and CDR2 FQDESV (reference sequence). V lost 5 bases to trimming and J lost 10 bases, with 17 bases between them. The CDR3 nucleotides read TGTGCCAGCAGCGCATTCAGGCAGGGGATCTACACCTTC. This sequence encodes CASSAFRQGIYTF.

The chain carries TRBV15 and TRBJ2-2, with D unresolved. V shed 0 bases and J shed 6 bases, with 11 bases lying between them. The CDR3 is 15 residues long. Germline CDR1 LNHNV, CDR2 YYDKDF (reference sequence). CDR3 loop: CATSRDRYSPGELFF. As DNA, the CDR3 is TGTGCCACCAGCAGAGATCGATACTCGCCCGGGGAGCTGTTTTTT.

CDR3 amino acids: CSASRGVDQPQHF. The CDR3 region has the DNA TGCAGTGCTAGTCGCGGGGTGGATCAGCCCCAGCATTTT. The chain combines TRBV20-1 with TRBJ1-5; no clear D gene. Trimming left V 3 bases short and J 5 bases short, with 11 bases between. The germline V gene encodes CDR1 DFQATT and CDR2 SNEGSKA (reference sequence). The CDR3 sequence is 13 residues long.

This rearrangement joins TRBV9 to TRBJ2-3; TRBD2 aligns across 8 bases. Trimming cost V 8 bases and J 2 bases; bases outside gene matches: 16. The CDR3 is 17 amino acids. Germline lookup yields CDR1 SGDLS and CDR2 YYNGEE. CDR3 in DNA: TGTGCCAGGGACGGGCGGGGGGAGGAGAACACCACAGATACGCAGTATTTT. Its translation is CARDGRGEENTTDTQYF.

The rearrangement uses TRBV12-2 and TRBJ2-6; the table calls TRBD1, which could not be checked here. TRBV12-2 is described as a pseudogene. The CDR3 is 19 residues long. CDR3 DNA: TGTGCAAGTCGCTTGGAACTCGGACAGGGGTTTGCTGGGGCCAACGTCCTGACTTTC. Amino acids: CASRLELGQGFAGANVLTF.

A single count supports this clone. The rearrangement links TRBV6-5 to TRBJ1-1, with D possibly matching TRBD1 (5 bases). Germline V gene sequence: CDR1 MNHEY, CDR2 SVGAGI. This CDR3 comprises 15 residues. V lost 6 bases to trimming and J lost 0 bases, with 14 bases between them. CDR3 coding DNA: TGTGCCAGCAGAAAGGTCGACAGATTGAACACTGAAGCTTTCTTT. This codes for CASRKVDRLNTEAFF.

This CDR3 is CASSLGTGVRSPLHF. The CDR3 DNA follows: TGCGCCAGCAGCTTGGGGACAGGGGTTAGGTCACCCCTCCACTTT. The chain employs TRBV5-1 and TRBJ1-6; TRBD1 agrees at 9 bases. Per germline, CDR1 SGHRS and CDR2 YFSETQ. The CDR3 runs 15 residues. V trimming: 0 bases; J trimming: 10 bases; junction bases outside the gene matches: 5.

This clone appeared a single time. Here the CDR3 DNA reads TGTGCCAGCAGTACGGGGGGGGCTCCCACAGATACGCAGTATTTT. It specifies CASSTGGAPTDTQYF. The chain uses TRBV11-1 and TRBJ2-3; 8 bases align to TRBD2. The trim removed 6 bases at V and 2 bases at J, leaving 7 bases unmatched. This CDR3 contains 15 residues. The germline V gene encodes CDR1 SGHAT and CDR2 FQDESV (reference sequence).

DNA for the CDR3: TGCGCCAGCCGAGACAGGGTGACTAATGAAAAACTGTTTTTT. Amino acids: CASRDRVTNEKLFF. The chain employs TRBV5-1 and TRBJ1-4, with 7 bases that match TRBD1. Trimming at V came to 7 bases and at J to 2 bases, leaving 5 bases not matched to a gene. The CDR3 contains 14 residues. The germline V gene encodes CDR1 SGHRS and CDR2 YFSETQ.

About this clone: Other nucleotide sequences from this sample produce the same CDR3. The V call is TRBV5-1, the J call TRBJ2-3; 11 nucleotides match TRBD2. Germline V CDR1 and CDR2: SGHRS, YFSETQ. This CDR3 contains 16 residues. V was clipped by 7 bases and J by 3 bases; unmatched bases: 10. CDR3: CASRRTSGRGTDTQYF. Written as DNA, the CDR3 is TGCGCCAGCCGAAGAACTAGCGGGAGAGGAACAGATACGCAGTATTTT. Full variable domain (missing parts from reference TRBV5-1 and TRBJ2-3): KAGVTQTPRYLIKTRGQQVTLSCSPISGHRSVSWYQQTPGQGLQFLFEYFSETQRNKGNFPGRFSGRQFSNSRSEMNVSTLELGDSALYLCASRRTSGRGTDTQYFGPGTRLTVL.